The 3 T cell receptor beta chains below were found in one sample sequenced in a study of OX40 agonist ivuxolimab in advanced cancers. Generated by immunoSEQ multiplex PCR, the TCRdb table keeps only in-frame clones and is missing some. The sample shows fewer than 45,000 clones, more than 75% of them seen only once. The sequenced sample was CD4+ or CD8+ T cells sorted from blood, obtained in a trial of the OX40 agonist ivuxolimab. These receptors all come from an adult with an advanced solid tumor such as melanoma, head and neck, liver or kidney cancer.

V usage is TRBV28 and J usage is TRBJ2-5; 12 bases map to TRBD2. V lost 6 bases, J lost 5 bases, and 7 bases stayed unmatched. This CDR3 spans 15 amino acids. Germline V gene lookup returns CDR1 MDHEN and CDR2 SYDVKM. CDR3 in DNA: TGTGCCAGCAGCATGACTAGCGGGAGTATGGAGACCCAGTACTTC. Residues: CASSMTSGSMETQYF. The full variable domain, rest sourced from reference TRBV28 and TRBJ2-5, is DVKVTQSSRYLVKRTGEKVFLECVQDMDHENMFWYRQDPGLGLRLIYFSYDVKMKEKGDIPEGYSVSREKKERFSLILESASTNQTSMYLCASSMTSGSMETQYFGPGTRLLVL.

Here the CDR3 reads CASSEGLAGAYEQYF. DNA for the CDR3: TGTGCCAGCAGTGAAGGGTTAGCGGGAGCCTACGAGCAGTACTTC. The gene calls are TRBV6-1 and TRBJ2-7; 9 bases agree with TRBD2. The V segment lost 1 base and the J segment 2 bases; nucleotides outside the gene matches: 3. Germline CDR1 reads MNHNS; CDR2 reads SASEGT. The CDR3 contains 15 residues.

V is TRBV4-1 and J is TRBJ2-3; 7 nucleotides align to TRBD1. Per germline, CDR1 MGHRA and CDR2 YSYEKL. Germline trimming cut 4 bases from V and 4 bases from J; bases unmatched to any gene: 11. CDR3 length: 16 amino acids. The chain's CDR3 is CASSPSGGPAPDTQYF. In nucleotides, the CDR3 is TGCGCCAGCAGCCCCTCAGGGGGACCGGCCCCAGATACGCAGTATTTT.